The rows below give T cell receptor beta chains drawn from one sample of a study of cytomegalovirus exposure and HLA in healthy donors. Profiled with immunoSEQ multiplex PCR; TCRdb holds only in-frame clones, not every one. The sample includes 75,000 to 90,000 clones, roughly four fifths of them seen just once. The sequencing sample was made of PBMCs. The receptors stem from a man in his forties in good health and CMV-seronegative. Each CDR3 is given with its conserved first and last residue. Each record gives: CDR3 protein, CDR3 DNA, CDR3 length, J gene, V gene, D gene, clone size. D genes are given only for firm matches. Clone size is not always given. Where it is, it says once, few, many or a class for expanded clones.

CDR3: CASSGPLQGAVYTEAFF; DNA: TGTGCCAGCAGCGGCCCATTACAGGGGGCGGTGTACACTGAAGCTTTCTTT; length: 17; J: TRBJ1-1; V: TRBV7-8; D: TRBD1; size: .
CDR3: CAWSLAYAGELFF; DNA: TGTGCCTGGAGTCTAGCCTACGCCGGGGAGCTGTTTTTT; length: 13; J: TRBJ2-2; V: TRBV30; D: .; size: .
CDR3: CASSPPGLVYGYTF; DNA: TGTGCCAGCAGCCCCCCAGGCCTGGTCTATGGCTACACCTTC; length: 14; J: TRBJ1-2; V: TRBV5-4; D: .; size: few
CDR3: CASSQLGAGASYEQYF; DNA: TGTGCCAGCAGCCAATTAGGCGCGGGAGCCTCCTACGAGCAGTACTTC; length: 16; J: TRBJ2-7; V: TRBV4-2; D: TRBD2; size: .
CDR3: CAWSLREGETQYF; DNA: TGTGCCTGGTCATTGCGGGAGGGAGAGACCCAGTACTTC; length: 13; J: TRBJ2-5; V: TRBV30; D: TRBD2; size: .
CDR3: CASSSPGQGKYEQYF; DNA: TGTGCCAGCAGTTCTCCGGGACAGGGGAAGTACGAGCAGTACTTC; length: 15; J: TRBJ2-7; V: TRBV28; D: TRBD1; size: few
CDR3: CASRRDRYSNQPQHF; DNA: TGTGCCAGCAGGCGCGACAGGTATAGCAATCAGCCCCAGCATTTT; length: 15; J: TRBJ1-5; V: TRBV28; D: .; size: .
CDR3: CASSLGTTPYNEQFF; DNA: TGTGCCAGCAGCTTGGGGACTACACCCTACAATGAGCAGTTCTTC; length: 15; J: TRBJ2-1; V: TRBV5-6; D: .; size: .
CDR3: CASSYHEGTEAFF; DNA: TGTGCCAGCAGTTACCACGAGGGCACTGAAGCTTTCTTT; length: 13; J: TRBJ1-1; V: TRBV6-5; D: .; size: once
CDR3: CASTLSGTLMSDTQYF; DNA: TGTGCCAGTACGCTATCCGGGACACTCATGAGCGATACGCAGTATTTT; length: 16; J: TRBJ2-3; V: TRBV19; D: .; size: .
CDR3: CASSFNSAYEQYF; DNA: TGTGCCAGCAGCTTTAACAGTGCCTACGAGCAGTACTTC; length: 13; J: TRBJ2-7; V: TRBV5-5; D: .; size: .
CDR3: CASKPGQGPYEQYF; DNA: TGTGCCAGTAAGCCGGGACAGGGACCCTACGAGCAGTACTTC; length: 14; J: TRBJ2-7; V: TRBV27; D: TRBD1; size: .
CDR3: CASSPGGGVSQPQHF; DNA: TGTGCCAGCAGTCCGGGCGGGGGGGTGAGTCAGCCCCAGCATTTT; length: 15; J: TRBJ1-5; V: TRBV9; D: .; size: few
CDR3: CASSVDEGGPGFF; DNA: TGTGCCAGCAGCGTAGATGAGGGCGGCCCAGGGTTCTTC; length: 13; J: TRBJ2-1; V: TRBV9; D: .; size: .
CDR3: CASSLLQGPSGEQYF; DNA: TGCGCCAGCAGCTTGTTGCAGGGTCCCTCGGGTGAGCAGTACTTC; length: 15; J: TRBJ2-7; V: TRBV5-1; D: .; size: .
CDR3: CASSYRGGDDYGYTF; DNA: TGTGCCAGCAGCTACAGGGGGGGTGACGACTATGGCTACACCTTC; length: 15; J: TRBJ1-2; V: TRBV7-2; D: TRBD1; size: .
CDR3: CASSTIQGTDTQYF; DNA: TGTGCCAGTAGTACTATACAGGGCACAGATACGCAGTATTTT; length: 14; J: TRBJ2-3; V: TRBV19; D: .; size: .
CDR3: CASSEVGYTF; DNA: TGTGCCAGCAGCGAGGTTGGCTACACCTTC; length: 10; J: TRBJ1-2; V: TRBV7-9; D: .; size: .
CDR3: CASSQEGADTQYF; DNA: TGTGCCAGCAGCCAGGAAGGGGCAGATACGCAGTATTTT; length: 13; J: TRBJ2-3; V: TRBV7-2; D: .; size: .
CDR3: CASSLRTSGSNEQFF; DNA: TGTGCCAGCAGCTTACGGACTAGCGGGAGCAATGAGCAGTTCTTC; length: 15; J: TRBJ2-1; V: TRBV7-2; D: TRBD2; size: .
CDR3: CASSQDSNQPQHF; DNA: TGTGCCAGTAGTCAGGATAGCAATCAGCCCCAGCATTTT; length: 13; J: TRBJ1-5; V: TRBV19; D: .; size: few
CDR3: CASSWTSGAYNEQFF; DNA: TGCGCCAGCAGCTGGACTAGCGGGGCCTACAATGAGCAGTTCTTC; length: 15; J: TRBJ2-1; V: TRBV5-1; D: TRBD2; size: .
CDR3: CASSGGQGRNYGYTF; DNA: TGTGCCAGCTCAGGGGGACAGGGGCGGAACTATGGCTACACCTTC; length: 15; J: TRBJ1-2; V: TRBV18; D: TRBD1; size: .
CDR3: CAIREDRANYGYTF; DNA: TGTGCCATCAGGGAGGACAGGGCAAACTATGGCTACACCTTC; length: 14; J: TRBJ1-2; V: TRBV10-3; D: TRBD1; size: .
CDR3: CASSEYDRSSTDTQYF; DNA: TGTGCCAGCAGTGAATATGACAGGTCTAGCACAGATACGCAGTATTTT; length: 16; J: TRBJ2-3; V: TRBV25-1; D: .; size: .
CDR3: CASSVGQGGNQPQHF; DNA: TGTGCCAGTAGTGTGGGACAGGGTGGCAATCAGCCCCAGCATTTT; length: 15; J: TRBJ1-5; V: TRBV19; D: TRBD1; size: few